The 2 T cell receptor beta chains below come from one sample, sequenced in a study of T cells after yellow fever vaccination. TCRdb re-called the 5' RACE reads with MiXCR, one entry per CDR3 protein. The sample has some 300,000 distinct CDR3 sequences, under 9% seen once. The material sequenced was CD4+ T cells sorted from PBMCs, taken 5 days after the yellow fever booster vaccination. The receptors come from a man aged 18 to 30 who received the YFV17D yellow fever vaccine.

There are many counts of this clonotype. The chain carries TRBV20-1 and TRBJ2-3; 8 bases line up with TRBD2. The V segment lost 0 bases and the J segment 2 bases; nucleotides outside the gene matches: 7. This CDR3 comprises 16 residues. Germline lookup yields CDR1 DFQATT and CDR2 SNEGSKA (reference sequence). CDR3 sequence: CSARDGRGAFTDTQYF. Written as DNA, the CDR3 is TGCAGTGCTAGAGATGGGCGGGGGGCCTTCACAGATACGCAGTATTTT.

In this sample, this clonotype turned up many times. This chain uses TRBV7-9 with TRBJ2-1; maybe TRBD1 (5 bases). Germline CDR1 SEHNR, CDR2 FQNEAQ (reference sequence). The CDR3 totals 14 residues. Trimming stripped 1 base from V and 3 bases from J, with 7 bases between. The CDR3 DNA sequence: TGTGCCAGCAGCTTAGAGGGGTTCTACAATGAGCAGTTCTTC. Translated: CASSLEGFYNEQFF.